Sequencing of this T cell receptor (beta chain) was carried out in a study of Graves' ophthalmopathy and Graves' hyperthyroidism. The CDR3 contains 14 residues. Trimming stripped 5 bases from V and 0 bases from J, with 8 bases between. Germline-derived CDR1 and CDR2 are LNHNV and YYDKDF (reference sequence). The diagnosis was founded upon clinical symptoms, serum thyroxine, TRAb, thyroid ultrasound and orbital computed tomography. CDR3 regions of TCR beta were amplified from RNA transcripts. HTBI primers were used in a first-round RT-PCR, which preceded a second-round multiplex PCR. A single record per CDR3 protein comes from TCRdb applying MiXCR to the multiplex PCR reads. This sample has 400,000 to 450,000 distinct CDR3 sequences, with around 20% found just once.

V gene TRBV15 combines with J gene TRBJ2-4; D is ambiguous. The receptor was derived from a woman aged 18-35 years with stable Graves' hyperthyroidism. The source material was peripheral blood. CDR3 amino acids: CATSARPAKNIQYF. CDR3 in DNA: TGTGCCACCAGCGCTCGGCCAGCCAAAAACATTCAGTACTTC.